This passage covers 18 T cell receptor beta chains from one sample sequenced in a study of OX40 agonist ivuxolimab in advanced cancers. Libraries were made using the immunoSEQ multiplex PCR assay. This is the immuneACCESS table as TCRdb keeps it, with only in-frame sequences that have V and J called. A part of the clones is gone; compared with another copy, unresolved V genes explain less than half, and the rest is unexplained. This sample holds nearly 55,000 clones; about 83% were observed only once. The top ten constitute approximately 1.2% of the sample. The sequencing here drew on CD4+ or CD8+ T cells sorted from blood, taken in a trial of the OX40 agonist ivuxolimab. Receptor source: an adult with an advanced solid tumor such as melanoma, head and neck, liver or kidney cancer.

This clone was detected only a few times. The chain employs TRBV14 and TRBJ1-2; D remains unclear. V lost 1 base and J 1 base, leaving 7 bases between the germline ends. Germline CDR1 is SGHDN and CDR2 is FVKESK. The CDR3 spans 14 residues. The CDR3 region is CASSQVGFNYGYTF. CDR3 nucleotide sequence: TGTGCCAGCAGCCAAGTCGGATTTAACTATGGCTACACCTTC.

This rearrangement joins TRBV5-1 to TRBJ2-7, with D uncertain. Per the germline V gene, CDR1 is SGHRS and CDR2 is YFSETQ. The CDR3 consists of 13 residues. V lost 7 bases and J 0 bases, leaving 11 bases between the germline ends. The CDR3 sequence is CASSSPGSYEQYF. CDR3 DNA: TGCGCCAGCTCCAGCCCCGGCTCCTACGAGCAGTACTTC.

This chain uses TRBV6-5 with TRBJ1-4; no clear D. The CDR3 runs to 15 residues. Deletions cut 0 bases from V and 7 bases from J, with 12 bases between. The V gene's germline CDR1 is MNHEY and CDR2 SVGAGI. The CDR3 DNA is TGTGCCAGCAGTTACTCGATAGGGAGTGGTGAAAAACTGTTTTTT. Its protein product is CASSYSIGSGEKLFF.

The chain recombines TRBV5-4 with TRBJ2-1; D is tentatively TRBD1 or TRBD2 (5 bases each). The CDR3 is 13 residues long. Germline V gives CDR1 SGHNT, CDR2 YYREEE (reference sequence). V lost 3 bases, J lost 8 bases, and 12 bases lay in between. The CDR3 region has the DNA TGTGCCAGCAGCTCCATCAGGGACGATGAGCAGTTCTTC. It specifies CASSSIRDDEQFF.

J is TRBJ2-3 and V is TRBV14; D may be TRBD1 (6 bases). Per the germline V gene, CDR1 is SGHDN and CDR2 is FVKESK. CDR3 length: 16 residues. V was clipped by 4 bases and J by 1 base, with 15 bases between them. CDR3 DNA: TGTGCCAGCAGCCTCATACAGGGTGGAGGCACAGATACGCAGTATTTT. Translated: CASSLIQGGGTDTQYF.

This clone was counted once. The gene calls are TRBV9 and TRBJ2-2, with D tentatively TRBD1 or TRBD2 (5 bases each). With 0 bases removed from V and 3 bases from J, the gap between germline ends came to 12 bases. The CDR3 extends over 16 amino acids. Germline V gene data show CDR1 as SGDLS and CDR2 as YYNGEE. The CDR3 sequence: CASSVDSGQDTGELFF. The CDR3, as DNA: TGTGCCAGCAGCGTAGATTCGGGGCAGGACACCGGGGAGCTGTTTTTT.

This clone was seen only a few times. This specimen includes other DNA sequences encoding the same CDR3. J is TRBJ1-5 and V is TRBV11-2; maybe TRBD1 (5 bases). Germline CDR1 and CDR2: SGHAT and FQNNGV. V lost 1 base and J lost 7, with 8 bases in between. The CDR3 sequence is 13 residues long. The CDR3 reads CASSLGGGQPQHF. CDR3 DNA: TGTGCCAGCAGCTTAGGTGGGGGACAGCCCCAGCATTTT.

The CDR3 here is CASTPLGGEQYF. The CDR3 nucleotides read TGTGCCAGCACTCCTCTAGGAGGCGAGCAGTACTTC. The V call is TRBV6-1, the J call TRBJ2-7, with a tentative D call TRBD2 (5 bases). V lost 7 bases, J lost 6 bases, and 13 bases lay in between. The germline V gene has CDR1 MNHNS and CDR2 SASEGT. The CDR3 totals 12 residues.

This clone is a singleton in its sample. V and J are TRBV25-1 and TRBJ2-2, with D perhaps TRBD1 (5 bases). This CDR3 spans 15 amino acids. Deletions cut 9 bases from V and 1 base from J, with 15 bases between. Germline V lookup: CDR1 MGHDK, CDR2 SYGVNS. CDR3 sequence reads: CASRPPRVNTGELFF. Written as DNA, the CDR3 is TGTGCCAGTCGGCCCCCCAGGGTGAACACCGGGGAGCTGTTTTTT. Supplemented by reference TRBV25-1 and TRBJ2-2, the full variable domain reads EADIYQTPRYLVIGTGKKITLECSQTMGHDKMYWYQQDPGMELHLIHYSYGVNSTEKGDLSSESTVSRIRTEHFPLTLESARPSHTSQYLCASRPPRVNTGELFFGEGSRLTVL.

This clone was detected only a few times. The chain recombines TRBV6-5 with TRBJ1-1, with a weak D call TRBD1 (5 bases). Germline-derived CDR1 and CDR2 are MNHEY and SVGAGI. V was clipped by 6 bases and J by 10 bases, with 21 bases between them. The CDR3 totals 14 residues. The CDR3 sequence: CASRATGTSWRAFF. CDR3 bases: TGTGCCAGCAGAGCTACAGGTACCTCCTGGAGAGCTTTCTTT.

V and J are TRBV6-1 and TRBJ1-5; tentatively, D is TRBD1 (5 bases). The CDR3 has 15 amino acids. The germline V gene encodes CDR1 MNHNS and CDR2 SASEGT. V was trimmed by 7 bases and J by 0 bases, leaving 13 bases between them. The CDR3 nucleotides are TGTGCCAGCATTATCGGGACGGATAGCAATCAGCCCCAGCATTTT. It specifies CASIIGTDSNQPQHF.

The chain uses TRBV7-9 and TRBJ2-5; tentative D call: TRBD2 (6 bases). The CDR3 totals 16 residues. Trimming shortened V by 2 bases and J by 5 bases, and 18 bases separated the two germline ends. Per the germline V gene, CDR1 is SEHNR and CDR2 is FQNEAQ (reference sequence). The CDR3, as DNA: TGTGCCAGCAGCTTATCTCCGCGGGACGGCGGGGAGACCCAGTACTTC. Its protein is CASSLSPRDGGETQYF.

In DNA, the CDR3 is TGTGCCAGCAGCTTAGAGGGGGGCGGCGAGCAGTTCTTC. Encoded protein: CASSLEGGGEQFF. The chain has TRBV11-3 and TRBJ2-1, with D perhaps assigned TRBD1 or TRBD2 (6 bases each). The CDR3 consists of 13 residues. The ends were cut back, 0 bases at V and 10 bases at J, with 10 bases in the middle. The V gene's germline CDR1 is SGHNT and CDR2 YENEEA.

J is TRBJ2-1 and V is TRBV11-2; perhaps TRBD1 as D (5 bases). The CDR3 is 19 residues long. The germline gives CDR1 SGHAT, CDR2 FQNNGV. V was trimmed by 3 bases and J by 4 bases, leaving 25 bases between them. The DNA of the CDR3 is TGTGCCAGCAGCTTCCCCCAGGCGCGGCGGTTAAAGGGGTACAATGAGCAGTTCTTC. Translating it yields CASSFPQARRLKGYNEQFF.

Here the CDR3 reads CASSLAQGRNTEAFF. As DNA, the CDR3 is TGTGCCAGCAGCTTAGCGCAAGGGCGGAACACTGAAGCTTTCTTT. The genes are TRBV7-2 and TRBJ1-1; D remains ambiguous. The germline gives CDR1 SGHTA, CDR2 FQGNSA. The CDR3 length is 15 residues. V lost 0 bases to trimming and J lost 1 base, with 9 bases between them.

The V gene is TRBV7-7, the J gene TRBJ2-1; 7 bases align to TRBD2. The V segment lost 5 bases and the J segment 9 bases; nucleotides outside the gene matches: 7. Germline CDR1 is SSHAT and CDR2 is FNYEAQ (reference sequence). The CDR3 has 13 amino acids. The DNA of the CDR3 is TGTGCCAGCAGCCGGACTAGATCGGTTGAGCAGTTCTTC. Protein sequence: CASSRTRSVEQFF. Complete variable domain (other parts from reference TRBV7-7 and TRBJ2-1): GAGVSQSPRYKVTKRGQDVTLRCDPISSHATLYWYQQALGQGPEFLTYFNYEAQPDKSGLPSDRFSAERPEGSISTLTIQRTEQRDSAMYRCASSRTRSVEQFFGPGTRLTVL.

The V call is TRBV5-6, the J call TRBJ2-1; a possible D gene is TRBD2 (6 bases). Germline V gene data show CDR1 as SGHDT and CDR2 as YYEEEE. CDR3 size: 14 residues. V shed 7 bases and J shed 0 bases, with 11 bases lying between them. For the CDR3, the DNA is TGTGCCAGCTGGAGGGAGAGCTCCTACAATGAGCAGTTCTTC. It encodes CASWRESSYNEQFF.

The CDR3 reads CASEGHGDQPQHF. The CDR3 nucleotides are TGTGCCAGCGAAGGACATGGGGATCAGCCCCAGCATTTT. This rearrangement joins TRBV28 to TRBJ1-5, with a tentative D call TRBD1 (5 bases). Between the trimmed V and J ends, which lost 8 bases and 5 bases, there was a span of 13 bases. The germline V gene has CDR1 MDHEN and CDR2 SYDVKM. This CDR3 has 13 residues.